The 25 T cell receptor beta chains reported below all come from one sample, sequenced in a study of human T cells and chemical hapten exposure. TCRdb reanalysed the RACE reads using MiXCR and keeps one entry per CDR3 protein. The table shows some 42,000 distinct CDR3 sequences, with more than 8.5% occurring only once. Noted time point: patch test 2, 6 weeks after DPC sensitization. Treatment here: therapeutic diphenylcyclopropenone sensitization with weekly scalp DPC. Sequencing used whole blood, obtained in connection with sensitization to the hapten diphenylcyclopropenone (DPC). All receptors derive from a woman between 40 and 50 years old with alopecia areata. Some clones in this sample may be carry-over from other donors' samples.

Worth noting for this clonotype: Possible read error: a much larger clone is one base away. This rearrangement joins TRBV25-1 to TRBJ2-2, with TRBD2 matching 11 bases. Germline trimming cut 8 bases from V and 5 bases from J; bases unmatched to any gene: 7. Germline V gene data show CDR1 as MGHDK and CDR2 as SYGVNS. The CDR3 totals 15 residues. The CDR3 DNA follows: TGTGCCAGCGGGTATCGACTAGCGGGGACCGGGGAGCTGTTTTTT. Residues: CASGYRLAGTGELFF.

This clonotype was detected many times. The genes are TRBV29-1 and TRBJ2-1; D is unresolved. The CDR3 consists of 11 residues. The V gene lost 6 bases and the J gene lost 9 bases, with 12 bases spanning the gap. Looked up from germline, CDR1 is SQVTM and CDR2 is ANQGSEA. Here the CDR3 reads CSVVFVVEQFF. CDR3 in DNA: TGCAGCGTAGTCTTTGTGGTTGAGCAGTTCTTC.

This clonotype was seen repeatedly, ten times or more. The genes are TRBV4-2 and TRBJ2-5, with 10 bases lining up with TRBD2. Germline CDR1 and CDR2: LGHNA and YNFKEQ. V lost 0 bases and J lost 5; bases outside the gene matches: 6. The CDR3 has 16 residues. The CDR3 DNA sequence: TGTGCCAGCAGCCAAGAGGGAGCGGGGGGGCTTGAGACCCAGTACTTC. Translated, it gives CASSQEGAGGLETQYF.

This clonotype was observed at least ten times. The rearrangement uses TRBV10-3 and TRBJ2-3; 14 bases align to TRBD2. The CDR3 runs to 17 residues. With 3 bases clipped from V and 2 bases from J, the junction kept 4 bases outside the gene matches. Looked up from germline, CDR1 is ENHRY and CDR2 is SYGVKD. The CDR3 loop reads CAISDGTSGGLTDTQYF. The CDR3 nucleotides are TGTGCCATCAGTGACGGGACTAGCGGGGGTCTCACAGATACGCAGTATTTT.

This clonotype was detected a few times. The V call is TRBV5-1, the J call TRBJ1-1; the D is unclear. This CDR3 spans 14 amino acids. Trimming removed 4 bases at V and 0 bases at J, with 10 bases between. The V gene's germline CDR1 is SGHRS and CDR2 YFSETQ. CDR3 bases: TGCGCCAGCAGCCAGTCGACGGTGAACACTGAAGCTTTCTTT. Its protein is CASSQSTVNTEAFF. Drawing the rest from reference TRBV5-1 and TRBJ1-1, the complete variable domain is KAGVTQTPRYLIKTRGQQVTLSCSPISGHRSVSWYQQTPGQGLQFLFEYFSETQRNKGNFPGRFSGRQFSNSRSEMNVSTLELGDSALYLCASSQSTVNTEAFFGQGTRLTVV.

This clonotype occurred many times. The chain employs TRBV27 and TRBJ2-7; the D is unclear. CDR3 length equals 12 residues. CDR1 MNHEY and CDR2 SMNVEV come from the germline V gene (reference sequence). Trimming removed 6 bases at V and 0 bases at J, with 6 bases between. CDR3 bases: TGTGCCAGCAGCACAAGCTCCTACGAGCAGTACTTC. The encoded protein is CASSTSSYEQYF.

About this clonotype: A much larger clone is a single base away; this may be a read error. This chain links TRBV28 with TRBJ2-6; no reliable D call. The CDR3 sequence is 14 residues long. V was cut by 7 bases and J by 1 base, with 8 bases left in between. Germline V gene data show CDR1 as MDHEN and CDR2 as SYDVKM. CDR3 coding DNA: TGTGCCAGCACTACAACTTCTGGGGCCAACGTCCTGACTTTC. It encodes CASTTTSGANVLTF. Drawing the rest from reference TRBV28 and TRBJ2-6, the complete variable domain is DVKVTQSSRYLVKRTGEKVFLECVQDMDHENMFWYRQDPGLGLRLIYFSYDVKMKEKGDIPEGYSVSREKKERFSLILESASTNQTSMYLCASTTTSGANVLTFGAGSRLTVL.

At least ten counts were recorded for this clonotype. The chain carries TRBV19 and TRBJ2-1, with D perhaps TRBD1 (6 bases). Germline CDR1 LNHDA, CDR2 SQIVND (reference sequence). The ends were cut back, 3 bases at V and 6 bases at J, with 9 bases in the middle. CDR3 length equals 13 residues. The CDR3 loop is CASSIGQSNEQFF. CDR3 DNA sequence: TGTGCCAGTAGTATCGGACAGAGCAATGAGCAGTTCTTC.

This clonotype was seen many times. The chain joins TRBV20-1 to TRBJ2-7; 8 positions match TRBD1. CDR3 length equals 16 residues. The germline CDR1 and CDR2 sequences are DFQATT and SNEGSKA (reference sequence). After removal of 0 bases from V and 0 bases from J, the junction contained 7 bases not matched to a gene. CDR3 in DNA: TGCAGTGCTAGAGATGCGTGGACAGGGTCCTCCTACGAGCAGTACTTC. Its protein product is CSARDAWTGSSYEQYF.

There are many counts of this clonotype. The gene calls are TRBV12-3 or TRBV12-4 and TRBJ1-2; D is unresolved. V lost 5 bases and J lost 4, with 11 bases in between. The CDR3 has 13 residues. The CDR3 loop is CASSPHVVYGYTF. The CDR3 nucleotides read TGTGCCAGCAGTCCCCACGTTGTCTATGGCTACACCTTC.

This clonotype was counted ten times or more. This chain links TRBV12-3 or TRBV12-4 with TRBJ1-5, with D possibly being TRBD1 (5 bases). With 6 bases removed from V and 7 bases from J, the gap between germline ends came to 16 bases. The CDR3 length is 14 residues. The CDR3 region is CASSPLGARQPQHF. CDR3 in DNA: TGTGCCAGCAGCCCTCTCGGGGCTCGACAGCCCCAGCATTTT.

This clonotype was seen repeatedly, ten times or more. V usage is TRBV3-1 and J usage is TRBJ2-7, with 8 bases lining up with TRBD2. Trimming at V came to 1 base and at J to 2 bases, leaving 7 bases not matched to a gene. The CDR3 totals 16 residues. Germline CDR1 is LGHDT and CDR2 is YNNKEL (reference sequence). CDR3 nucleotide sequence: TGTGCCAGCAGCCAAGTTTGGCGGGGGGCCACCTACGAGCAGTACTTC. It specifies CASSQVWRGATYEQYF.

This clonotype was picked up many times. CDR3 in amino acids: CASSLPGQGRGTEAFF. CDR3 bases: TGTGCCAGCAGCTTACCGGGACAGGGCCGGGGAACTGAAGCTTTCTTT. The rearrangement joins TRBV7-6 to TRBJ1-1; 9 positions match TRBD1. Germline CDR1 SGHVS, CDR2 FNYEAQ. V dropped 2 bases and J dropped 5; count of bases not matched to a gene: 9. The CDR3 is 16 amino acids.

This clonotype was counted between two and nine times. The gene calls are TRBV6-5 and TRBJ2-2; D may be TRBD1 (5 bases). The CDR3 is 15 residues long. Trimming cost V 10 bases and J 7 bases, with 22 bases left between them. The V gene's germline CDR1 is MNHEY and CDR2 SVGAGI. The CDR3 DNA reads TGTGCCATCATGCAGGGCGGCCAAGGTAGCGGGGAGCTGTTTTTT. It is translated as CAIMQGGQGSGELFF.

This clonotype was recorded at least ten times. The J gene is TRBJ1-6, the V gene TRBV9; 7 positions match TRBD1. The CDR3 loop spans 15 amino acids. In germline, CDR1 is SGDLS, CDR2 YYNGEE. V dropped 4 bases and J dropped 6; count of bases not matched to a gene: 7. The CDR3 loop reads CASSPTGQVNSPLHF. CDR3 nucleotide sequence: TGTGCCAGCAGCCCGACAGGACAGGTTAATTCACCCCTCCACTTT.

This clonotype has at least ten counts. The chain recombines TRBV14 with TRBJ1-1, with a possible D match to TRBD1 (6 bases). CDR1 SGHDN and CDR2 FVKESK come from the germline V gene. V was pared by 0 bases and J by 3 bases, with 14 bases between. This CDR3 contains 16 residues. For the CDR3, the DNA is TGTGCCAGCAGCCAAGATCTGTTAACAGGGTACACTGAAGCTTTCTTT. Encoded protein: CASSQDLLTGYTEAFF.

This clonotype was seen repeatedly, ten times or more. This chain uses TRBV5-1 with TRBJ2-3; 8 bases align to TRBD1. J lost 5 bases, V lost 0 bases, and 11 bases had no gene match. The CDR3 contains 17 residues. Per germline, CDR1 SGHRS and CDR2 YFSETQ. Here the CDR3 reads CASSLGLGTGARDTQYF. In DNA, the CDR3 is TGCGCCAGCAGCTTGGGCCTCGGGACAGGTGCAAGAGATACGCAGTATTTT.

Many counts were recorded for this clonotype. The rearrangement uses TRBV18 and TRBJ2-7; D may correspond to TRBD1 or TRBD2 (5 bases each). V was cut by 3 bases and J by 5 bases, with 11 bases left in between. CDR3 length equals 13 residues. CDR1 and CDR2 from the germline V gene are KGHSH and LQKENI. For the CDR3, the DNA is TGTGCCAGCTCACCCCGTCGAGGGGACGAGCAGTACTTC. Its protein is CASSPRRGDEQYF.

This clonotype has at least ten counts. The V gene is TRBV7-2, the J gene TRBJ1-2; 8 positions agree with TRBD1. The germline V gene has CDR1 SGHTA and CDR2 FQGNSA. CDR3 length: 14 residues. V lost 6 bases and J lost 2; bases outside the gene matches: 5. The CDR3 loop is CASRTSGGNYGYTF. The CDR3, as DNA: TGTGCCAGCAGGACCTCAGGGGGCAACTATGGCTACACCTTC.

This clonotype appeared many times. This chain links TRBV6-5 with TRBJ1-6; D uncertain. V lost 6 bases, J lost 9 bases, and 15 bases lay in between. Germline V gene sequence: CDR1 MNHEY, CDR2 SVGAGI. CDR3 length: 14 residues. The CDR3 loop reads CASSNSALSSPLHF. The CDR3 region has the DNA TGTGCCAGCAGCAACAGCGCTCTATCTTCACCCCTCCACTTT.

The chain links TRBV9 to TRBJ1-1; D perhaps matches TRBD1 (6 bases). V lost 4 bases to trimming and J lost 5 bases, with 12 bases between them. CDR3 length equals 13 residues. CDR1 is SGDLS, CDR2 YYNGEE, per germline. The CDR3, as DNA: TGTGCCAGCAGCCTGCGAACAGGGACTGAAGCTTTCTTT. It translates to CASSLRTGTEAFF.

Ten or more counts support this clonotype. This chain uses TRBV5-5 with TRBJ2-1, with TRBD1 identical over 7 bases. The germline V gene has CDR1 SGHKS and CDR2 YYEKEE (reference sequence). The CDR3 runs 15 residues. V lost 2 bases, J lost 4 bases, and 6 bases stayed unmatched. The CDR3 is CASSLEGGSYNEQFF. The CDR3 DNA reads TGTGCCAGCAGCTTAGAAGGGGGCTCTTACAATGAGCAGTTCTTC.

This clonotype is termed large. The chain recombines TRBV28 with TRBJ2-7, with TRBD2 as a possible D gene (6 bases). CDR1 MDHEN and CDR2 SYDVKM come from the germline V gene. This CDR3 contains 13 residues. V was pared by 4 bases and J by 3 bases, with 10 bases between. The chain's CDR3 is CASSSWDFYEQYF. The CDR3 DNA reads TGTGCCAGCAGTTCGTGGGACTTCTACGAGCAGTACTTC.

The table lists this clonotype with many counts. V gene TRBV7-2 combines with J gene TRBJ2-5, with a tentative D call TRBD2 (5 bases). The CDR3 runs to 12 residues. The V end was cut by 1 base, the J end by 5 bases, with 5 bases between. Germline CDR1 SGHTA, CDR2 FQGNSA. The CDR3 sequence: CASSLERETQYF. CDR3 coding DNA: TGTGCCAGCAGCTTAGAGCGGGAGACCCAGTACTTC.

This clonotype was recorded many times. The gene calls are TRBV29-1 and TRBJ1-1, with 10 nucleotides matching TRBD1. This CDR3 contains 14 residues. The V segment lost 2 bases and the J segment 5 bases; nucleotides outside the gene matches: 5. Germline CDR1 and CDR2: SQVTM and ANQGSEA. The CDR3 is CSVEKTGQGTEAFF. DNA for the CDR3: TGCAGCGTTGAAAAGACGGGACAGGGGACTGAAGCTTTCTTT.